The 24 T cell receptor beta chains below come from one sample, sequenced in a study of blood T cell repertoires in COVID-19. Only in-frame clones appear in the TCRdb table, and some are missing; sequencing was by immunoSEQ multiplex PCR. The profile shows more than 90,000 clones, 86% of them singletons. Sequencing was carried out using peripheral blood. Receptor source: a man between 65 and 79 years old who had recovered from COVID-19.

The chain carries TRBV5-1 and TRBJ2-1, with D possibly being TRBD2 (5 bases). The germline V gene encodes CDR1 SGHRS and CDR2 YFSETQ. With 4 bases removed from V and 6 bases from J, the gap between germline ends came to 8 bases. The CDR3 covers 12 residues. The CDR3 is CASSGGGNEQFF. CDR3 nucleotides: TGCGCCAGCAGCGGCGGAGGCAATGAGCAGTTCTTC.

V usage is TRBV28 and J usage is TRBJ1-5, with D possibly matching TRBD1 (5 bases). From germline, CDR1 is MDHEN and CDR2 SYDVKM. This CDR3 region has 16 residues. Deletions cut 4 bases from V and 6 bases from J, with 19 bases between. CDR3 bases: TGTGCCAGCAGTTCCGCCGGGGGGTTTCGGGGTCAGCCCCAGCATTTT. This codes for CASSSAGGFRGQPQHF.

This chain connects TRBV7-9 to TRBJ2-3, with D perhaps TRBD2 (5 bases). This CDR3 region has 14 residues. Per germline, CDR1 SEHNR and CDR2 FQNEAQ (reference sequence). The germline V and J ends were trimmed by 1 base and 5 bases, with 10 bases remaining between them. The CDR3 DNA follows: TGTGCCAGCAGCTTAGTGGGAGCGGAAGATACGCAGTATTTT. This sequence encodes CASSLVGAEDTQYF.

V usage is TRBV6-2 or TRBV6-3 and J usage is TRBJ1-5; no definite D call. The V gene's germline CDR1 is MNHEY and CDR2 SVGEGT. With 2 bases removed from V and 3 bases from J, the gap between germline ends came to 11 bases. The CDR3 extends over 15 amino acids. CDR3 protein: CASSYRRGFNQPQHF. DNA for the CDR3: TGTGCCAGCAGTTACCGGCGGGGATTCAATCAGCCCCAGCATTTT.

Written as DNA, the CDR3 is TGCAGTGGGAGGACAGGCACAACCTACGAGCAGTACTTC. This encodes CSGRTGTTYEQYF. This chain links TRBV29-1 with TRBJ2-7; tentatively, D is TRBD1 (7 bases). The CDR3 covers 13 residues. Germline assignment: CDR1 SQVTM and CDR2 ANQGSEA.

J is TRBJ2-2 and V is TRBV6-5; D is undetermined. CDR3 length: 16 residues. Germline V lookup: CDR1 MNHEY, CDR2 SVGAGI. The V and J ends lost 0 bases and 4 bases respectively, with 12 bases between them. In nucleotides, the CDR3 is TGTGCCAGCAGTTACTCGAATAACAGACGCACCGGGGAGCTGTTTTTT. Amino acid sequence: CASSYSNNRRTGELFF.

As DNA, the CDR3 is TGTGCCAGCAGTATGGGGGCAGGAGGCTACACCTTC. Translating it yields CASSMGAGGYTF. This chain joins TRBV12-3 or TRBV12-4 and TRBJ1-2; maybe TRBD1 (6 bases). Trimming stripped 5 bases from V and 8 bases from J, with 12 bases between. The CDR3 totals 12 residues.

This clone was observed a single time. This chain connects TRBV10-1 to TRBJ2-3, with TRBD2 matching 11 bases. Trimming removed 6 bases from V and 6 bases from J; junction bases left unmatched: 5. Germline V CDR1 and CDR2: WNHNN, SYGVQD (reference sequence). This CDR3 region has 14 residues. The CDR3 is CASSASGGTDTQYF. In nucleotides, the CDR3 is TGCGCCAGCAGCGCTAGCGGGGGGACCGATACGCAGTATTTT.

This rearrangement joins TRBV7-9 to TRBJ2-1; 10 nucleotides match TRBD2. Trimming took 5 bases from V and 10 from J; bases not matched to a gene: 11. CDR3 length: 15 residues. Per the germline V gene, CDR1 is SEHNR and CDR2 is FQNEAQ (reference sequence). The CDR3 reads CASSLFAAGGPEQFF. The DNA of the CDR3 is TGTGCCAGCAGCCTCTTCGCAGCGGGGGGGCCGGAGCAGTTCTTC.

The sample holds one count of this clone. The chain couples TRBV5-1 to TRBJ2-5, with 8 bases identical to TRBD1. V dropped 4 bases and J dropped 4; count of bases not matched to a gene: 3. Germline loops: CDR1 SGHRS, CDR2 YFSETQ. The CDR3 contains 13 residues. Here the CDR3 reads CASSVQGGETQYF. The CDR3 DNA follows: TGCGCCAGCAGCGTACAGGGGGGAGAGACCCAGTACTTC.

At least ten counts were recorded for this clone. This chain links TRBV27 with TRBJ2-7, with 8 bases identical to TRBD1. V gave up 5 bases and J gave up 6 bases; unmatched junction bases: 9. Germline-derived CDR1 and CDR2 are MNHEY and SMNVEV (reference sequence). CDR3 size: 14 residues. The CDR3 nucleotides are TGTGCCAGCAGTATGATGACAGGGGTGGCCGAGCAGTACTTC. Translating it yields CASSMMTGVAEQYF.

The chain couples TRBV7-9 to TRBJ2-2; 11 bases map to TRBD2. The CDR3 sequence is 19 residues long. The germline CDR1 and CDR2 sequences are SEHNR and FQNEAQ (reference sequence). With 5 bases clipped from V and 5 bases from J, the junction kept 16 bases outside the gene matches. The CDR3 sequence is CASSVPLLAGELETGELFF. The CDR3 bases are TGTGCCAGCAGCGTCCCTTTACTAGCGGGAGAGTTGGAAACCGGGGAGCTGTTTTTT.

The chain links TRBV10-3 to TRBJ2-2, with 7 bases identical to TRBD2. J lost 6 bases, V lost 4 bases, and 5 bases had no gene match. The CDR3 covers 14 residues. Germline V CDR1 and CDR2: ENHRY, SYGVKD. CDR3 DNA sequence: TGTGCCATCAGTGCCGGGAGGTGGTCCGGGGAGCTGTTTTTT. This sequence encodes CAISAGRWSGELFF.

This clone has just a few counts. The chain carries TRBV5-1 and TRBJ1-6; D is uncertain. The CDR3 is 15 amino acids. The V and J ends lost 3 bases and 5 bases respectively, with 12 bases between them. Germline loops: CDR1 SGHRS, CDR2 YFSETQ. CDR3 in amino acids: CASSWASTNNSPLHF. CDR3 nucleotides: TGCGCCAGCAGCTGGGCGAGTACAAATAATTCACCCCTCCACTTT.

The chain employs TRBV29-1 and TRBJ2-7, with 9 bases identical to TRBD1. The junction had 3 bases not matched to a gene; V was cut back by 4 bases and J by 2 bases. CDR1 and CDR2 from the germline V gene are SQVTM and ANQGSEA. The CDR3 runs 13 residues. As DNA, the CDR3 is TGCAGCGTTGCCCGGGACAGGGCCTACGAGCAGTACTTC. Protein: CSVARDRAYEQYF.

The V gene is TRBV6-5, the J gene TRBJ1-4; D is possibly TRBD1 (6 bases). The CDR3 is 14 residues long. V dropped 8 bases and J dropped 2 bases, with 12 bases sitting between them. Germline V CDR1 and CDR2: MNHEY, SVGAGI. CDR3 sequence reads: CASSPGVTNEKLFF. The CDR3 DNA reads as TGTGCCAGCTCTCCAGGGGTGACTAATGAAAAACTGTTTTTT.

This clone appeared a single time. This CDR3 reads CASSLGPSTGVYEQYF. CDR3 bases: TGTGCCAGCAGCCTAGGCCCATCGACAGGGGTCTACGAGCAGTACTTC. The chain couples TRBV7-6 to TRBJ2-7, with 8 bases aligning to TRBD1. CDR3 size: 16 residues. V lost 5 bases and J lost 3; bases outside the gene matches: 12. CDR1 and CDR2 from the germline V gene are SGHVS and FNYEAQ.

The chain links TRBV27 to TRBJ1-5; 7 bases match TRBD1. The CDR3 sequence is 15 residues long. V dropped 3 bases and J dropped 1; count of bases not matched to a gene: 3. Per germline, CDR1 MNHEY and CDR2 SMNVEV (reference sequence). CDR3 protein: CASSFKGASNQPQHF. CDR3 in DNA: TGTGCCAGCAGTTTCAAGGGGGCGAGCAATCAGCCCCAGCATTTT.

This sequence joins TRBV19 and TRBJ2-5; the D gene is possibly TRBD2 (6 bases). This CDR3 is 17 amino acids long. Germline CDR1 LNHDA, CDR2 SQIVND (reference sequence). V was shortened by 1 base and J by 2 bases, with 17 bases between the two germline ends. The DNA for the CDR3 is TGTGCCAGTAGTATAGTGGCGGGACGGGACTTTCAAGAGACCCAGTACTTC. This codes for CASSIVAGRDFQETQYF. Full variable domain (remainder filled in from reference TRBV19 and TRBJ2-5): DGGITQSPKYLFRKEGQNVTLSCEQNLNHDAMYWYRQDPGQGLRLIYYSQIVNDFQKGDIAEGYSVSREKKESFPLTVTSAQKNPTAFYLCASSIVAGRDFQETQYFGPGTRLLVL.

The V gene is TRBV5-1, the J gene TRBJ2-2; 14 bases map to TRBD2. V lost 4 bases to trimming and J lost 4 bases; unmatched junction nucleotides: 9. Germline CDR1 and CDR2: SGHRS and YFSETQ. CDR3 length: 18 amino acids. The CDR3 region is CASSKPGLAGVGTGELFF. The CDR3 DNA sequence: TGCGCCAGCAGCAAACCGGGACTAGCGGGAGTGGGCACCGGGGAGCTGTTTTTT.

V is TRBV4-2 and J is TRBJ1-2, with D perhaps TRBD1 (5 bases). Looked up from germline, CDR1 is LGHNA and CDR2 is YNFKEQ. The CDR3 totals 14 residues. V lost 1 base to trimming and J lost 8 bases, with 14 bases between them. CDR3 nucleotide sequence: TGTGCCAGCAGCCAAGGGGGCAGTTCGCGCGGCTACACCTTC. It specifies CASSQGGSSRGYTF.

V gene TRBV14 combines with J gene TRBJ2-2; D call uncertain. Germline V lookup: CDR1 SGHDN, CDR2 FVKESK. V gave up 4 bases and J gave up 2 bases, with 2 bases separating them. CDR3 length equals 12 residues. The CDR3 reads CASSLNTGELFF. CDR3 nucleotides: TGTGCCAGCAGCCTAAACACCGGGGAGCTGTTTTTT.

This clone appeared once. The chain has TRBV7-9 and TRBJ1-1; a weak D match, TRBD1 (6 bases). Trimming shortened V by 2 bases and J by 3 bases, and 16 bases separated the two germline ends. Germline V CDR1 and CDR2: SEHNR, FQNEAQ (reference sequence). The length of the CDR3 is 16 residues. CDR3 sequence (DNA): TGTGCCAGCAGCTTACCCGACACAGGGACGGACACTGAAGCTTTCTTT. It encodes CASSLPDTGTDTEAFF.

This chain connects TRBV6-1 to TRBJ2-5, with D perhaps TRBD2 (6 bases). Germline assignment: CDR1 MNHNS and CDR2 SASEGT. The length of the CDR3 is 13 residues. Trimming took 9 bases from V and 5 from J, leaving 16 bases between them. CDR3: CASLGDSWETQYF. The CDR3 nucleotides read TGTGCCAGTCTAGGGGACTCTTGGGAGACCCAGTACTTC.